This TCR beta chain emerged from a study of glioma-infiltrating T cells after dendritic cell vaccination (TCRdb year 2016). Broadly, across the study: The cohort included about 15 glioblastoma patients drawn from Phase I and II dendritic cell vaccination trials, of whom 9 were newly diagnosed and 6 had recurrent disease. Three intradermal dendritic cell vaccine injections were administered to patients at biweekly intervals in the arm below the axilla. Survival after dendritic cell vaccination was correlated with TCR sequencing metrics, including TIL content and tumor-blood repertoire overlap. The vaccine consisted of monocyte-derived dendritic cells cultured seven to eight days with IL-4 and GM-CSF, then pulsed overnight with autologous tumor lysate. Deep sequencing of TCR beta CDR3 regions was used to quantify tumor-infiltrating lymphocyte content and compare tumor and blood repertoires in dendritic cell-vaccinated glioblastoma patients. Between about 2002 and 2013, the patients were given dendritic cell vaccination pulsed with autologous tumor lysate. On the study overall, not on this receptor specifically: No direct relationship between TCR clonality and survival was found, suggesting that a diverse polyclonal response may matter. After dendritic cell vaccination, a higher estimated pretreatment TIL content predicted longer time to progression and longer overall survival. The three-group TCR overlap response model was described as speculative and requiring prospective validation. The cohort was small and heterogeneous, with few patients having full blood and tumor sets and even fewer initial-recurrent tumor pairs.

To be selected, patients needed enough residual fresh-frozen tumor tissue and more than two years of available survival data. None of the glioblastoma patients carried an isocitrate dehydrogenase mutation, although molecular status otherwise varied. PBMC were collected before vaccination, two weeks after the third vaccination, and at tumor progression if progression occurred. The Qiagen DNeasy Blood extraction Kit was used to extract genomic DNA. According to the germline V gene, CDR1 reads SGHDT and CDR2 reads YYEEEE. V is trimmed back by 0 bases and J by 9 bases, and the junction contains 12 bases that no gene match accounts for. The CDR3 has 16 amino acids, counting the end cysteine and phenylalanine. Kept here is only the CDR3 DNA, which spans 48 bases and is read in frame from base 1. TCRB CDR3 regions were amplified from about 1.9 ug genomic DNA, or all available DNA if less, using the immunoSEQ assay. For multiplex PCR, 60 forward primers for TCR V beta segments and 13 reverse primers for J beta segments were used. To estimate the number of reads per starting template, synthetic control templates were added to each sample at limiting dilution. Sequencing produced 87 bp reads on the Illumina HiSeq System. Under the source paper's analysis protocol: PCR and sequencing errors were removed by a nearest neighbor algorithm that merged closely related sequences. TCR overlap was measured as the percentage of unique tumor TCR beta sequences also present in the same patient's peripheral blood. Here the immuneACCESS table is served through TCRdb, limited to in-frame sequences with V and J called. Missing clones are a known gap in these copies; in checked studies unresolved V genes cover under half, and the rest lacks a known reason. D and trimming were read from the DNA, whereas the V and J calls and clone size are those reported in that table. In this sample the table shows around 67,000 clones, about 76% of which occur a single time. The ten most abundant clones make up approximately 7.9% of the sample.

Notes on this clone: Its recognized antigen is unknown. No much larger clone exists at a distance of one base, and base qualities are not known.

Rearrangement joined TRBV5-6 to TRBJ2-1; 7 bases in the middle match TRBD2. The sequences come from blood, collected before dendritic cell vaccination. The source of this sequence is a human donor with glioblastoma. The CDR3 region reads CASSLAGGNDLGEQFF. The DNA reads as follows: TGTGCCAGCAGCTTGGCGGGGGGTAACGACCTCGGTGAGCAGTTCTTC.